This TCR beta chain derives from a study of T cell repertoires in cytomegalovirus infection. Study-level information: Indications of both CMV infection and matching HLA type were provided by public TCR beta signatures. The study's findings and limits: People with CMV and the relevant HLA were identified by cumulative public TCR beta family frequency. Within the response measured ex vivo, HLA-C-restricted CMV-specific TCR beta clonotypes were dominant.

TCRdb re-called the reads through MiXCR, storing one row per CDR3 protein. Of approximately 700,000 distinct CDR3 sequences listed, 35% to 40% were seen once; the top ten hold 2.5% to 3.5%. As concerns this clonotype: What it binds is unknown.

The germline CDR1 and CDR2 sequences are DFQATT and SNEGSKA (reference sequence). The CDR3 length is 14 residues. V lost 1 base and J 2 bases, leaving 12 bases between the germline ends. This chain connects TRBV20-1 to TRBJ2-7; D is undetermined. Material for sequencing was PBMCs. The source is a human donor in good health (CMV status not recorded). Some clones in this sample may be carry-over from other donors' samples. DNA for the CDR3: TGCAGTGCTAGAGGGGTCGGCCGACCCTACGAGCAGTACTTC. Protein product: CSARGVGRPYEQYF.